The 2 T cell receptor beta chains below all came from one sample that was sequenced in a study of cytomegalovirus exposure and HLA in healthy donors. PCR primers comprised 60 Vbeta and 13 Jbeta primers. Sequencing used immunoSEQ multiplex PCR; TCRdb keeps in-frame clones, though not all of them. The profile shows over 150,000 clones, 65% to 85% of them singletons. The sample taken for sequencing was PBMCs. The receptors here all came from a woman under 40 in good health and CMV-seropositive.

The rearrangement joins TRBV30 to TRBJ1-1; 7 bases align to TRBD1. Germline V gene lookup returns CDR1 GTSNPN and CDR2 SVGIG (reference sequence). The CDR3 contains 13 residues. V trimming: 5 bases; J trimming: 3 bases; junction bases outside the gene matches: 6. CDR3 in amino acids: CAWGEDRYTEAFF. Written as DNA, the CDR3 is TGTGCCTGGGGGGAGGACAGGTACACTGAAGCTTTCTTT.

About this clone itself: Other DNA sequences within the sample encode an identical CDR3. The V call is TRBV7-2, the J call TRBJ1-3; maybe TRBD1 (5 bases). Trimming cost V 5 bases and J 0 bases, with 8 bases left between them. Germline lookup yields CDR1 SGHTA and CDR2 FQGNSA. The CDR3 extends over 14 amino acids. The CDR3 coding sequence is TGTGCCAGCAGCCTTGACAGCTCTGGAAACACCATATATTTT. Translating gives CASSLDSSGNTIYF.